Listed below are T cell receptor beta chains from one sample, sequenced in a study of identical twins. TCRdb analysed the 5' RACE reads with MiXCR anew, one entry per CDR3 protein. Seen here are fewer than 550,000 distinct CDR3 sequences, about 13% observed once, and the top ten hold about 0.94%. The same specimen was also included in a second study, on yellow fever vaccine responses in identical twins.

The sequencing input was CD4+ T cells sorted from blood. Every receptor here comes from a woman under 30 in good health. The CDR3 runs from the conserved cysteine through the conserved F or W. The order of the fields is D gene, J gene, V gene, clone size, CDR3 DNA, CDR3 protein. A D gene is named only where the DNA matches it firmly. Not all rows give a size; the values are once, few, many and, for expanded clones, a class.

TRBD2,TRBJ2-2,TRBV9,many,TGTGCCAGCAGCGTAGGAGCGGGAAACACCGGGGAGCTGTTTTTT,CASSVGAGNTGELFF
-,TRBJ2-3,TRBV12-3/TRBV12-4,many,TGTGCCAGCAGTTTCGTAGGTCAAACGCAGTATTTT,CASSFVGQTQYF
TRBD1,TRBJ2-7,TRBV28,few,TGTGCCAGCAGCCTCCTTGGACAGGCGATTACCTACGAGCAGTACTTC,CASSLLGQAITYEQYF
TRBD1,TRBJ2-5,TRBV9,many,TGTGCCAGCAGCGTAGGACCAGGGGGCCCACAAGAGACCCAGTACTTC,CASSVGPGGPQETQYF
-,TRBJ2-7,TRBV2,-,TGTGCCAGCGGGGGTGGGTACTCCGTGTCCTACGAGCAGTACTTC,CASGGGYSVSYEQYF
-,TRBJ2-7,TRBV7-8,-,TGTGCCAGCAGCTTACAGGGAGGGGGGATTAGCGAGCAGTACTTC,CASSLQGGGISEQYF
TRBD1,TRBJ2-5,TRBV28,-,TGTGCCAGCAGTTTCAACAGGGGCCAAGAGACCCAGTACTTC,CASSFNRGQETQYF
-,TRBJ2-5,TRBV10-3,few,TGTGCCATCAGTGGTGGACAAGGGCAAGAGACCCAGTACTTC,CAISGGQGQETQYF
TRBD2,TRBJ2-7,TRBV7-2,-,TGTGCCAGCAGCTTAAAGCGGGAGGGCTGGGAGAAGCAGTACTTC,CASSLKREGWEKQYF
TRBD2,TRBJ2-1,TRBV4-3,few,TGCGCCAGCAGCCCCGGGACTAGCGGGATTTTGGTAAATGAGCAGTTCTTC,CASSPGTSGILVNEQFF
TRBD1,TRBJ2-5,TRBV7-8,-,TGTGCCAGCAGTACGGCGACGGGACAGGGCCAAGAGACCCAGTACTTC,CASSTATGQGQETQYF
-,TRBJ2-7,TRBV10-3,-,TGTGCCATCACGGAGGAGGATAGCTCCTACGAGCAGTACTTC,CAITEEDSSYEQYF
-,TRBJ2-7,TRBV4-3,many,TGCGCCAGCAGCCACATCCCCTCCTTAGGGGGTACAGAGCAGTACTTC,CASSHIPSLGGTEQYF
-,TRBJ1-1,TRBV2,-,TGTGCCAGCTCCGCGGCCGAGAACACTGAAGCTTTCTTT,CASSAAENTEAFF
TRBD2,TRBJ2-4,TRBV15,-,TGTGCCACCAGCAGAGGGCTAGCGGGATCTAACATTCAGTACTTC,CATSRGLAGSNIQYF
-,TRBJ2-5,TRBV28,few,TGTGCCAGCAGTTTAAGAGGACTATTCCCATTTGTTGGCGAGACCCAGTACTTC,CASSLRGLFPFVGETQYF
-,TRBJ2-2,TRBV4-3,-,TGCGCCAGCAGCCAAGAGGGGGGCAACACCGGGGAGCTGTTTTTT,CASSQEGGNTGELFF
-,TRBJ2-1,TRBV11-1,many,TGTGCCAGCAGTCAGCATGTCAATGAGCAGTTCTTC,CASSQHVNEQFF
-,TRBJ2-7,TRBV5-1,few,TGCGCCAGCAGCCGAACGGAGGAGGGCTACGAGCAGTACTTC,CASSRTEEGYEQYF
TRBD2,TRBJ2-3,TRBV30,-,TGTGCCTGGAGTGTAAAGGCTAGCGGAAGCACAGATACGCAGTATTTT,CAWSVKASGSTDTQYF
-,TRBJ2-1,TRBV4-1,few,TGCGCCAGCAGCCGGGGGGAAGCGGTCCACAATGAGCAGTTCTTC,CASSRGEAVHNEQFF
-,TRBJ2-3,TRBV7-6,-,TGTGCCAGCAGCTTGAGGCTTTCGGGACTTAGCACAGATACGCAGTATTTT,CASSLRLSGLSTDTQYF